This T cell receptor (beta chain) is drawn from a study of blood T cells in healthy people across ages (dated by TCRdb to about 2015). Study-level background: In model experiments, template switching captured roughly one uniquely barcoded TCR beta cDNA molecule for every two T cells. Using the same blood draw, the study looked at two additional independent replicas of 1 million unique cDNA reads for two donors, one aged 18 to 30 and the other aged 80 or older. To avoid experimental bias, donors of different ages were distributed randomly across sequencing lanes. The donors were split into four age groups: young (average around 16 years), middle-aged (39), aged (about 62) and long-lived (approximately 89). The study measured age-related changes in TCR beta repertoire diversity using deep sequencing normalized with unique cDNA molecular identifiers.

As regards this clonotype: Its antigen remains unidentified. Within one base of it there is no much larger clone, and no base qualities were kept.

Receptor libraries were prepared by 5' RACE. Sequencing instrument: Illumina HiSeq 2500. A second about 7 to 12 cycle PCR used a sample-barcoded 5' primer and a J-beta primer mix. A template-switch 5' adaptor carrying 12 random nucleotides introduced a unique molecular identifier onto each TCR beta cDNA molecule. Each sample yielded at least 3 million CDR3-containing paired-end reads. The Mint cDNA synthesis kit, primed by a TRBC-specific oligonucleotide, was used to synthesize first-strand cDNA from all RNA. All cDNA was treated with uracil-DNA glycosylase and then went through a first 18-cycle PCR with the universal primers M1SS and BC2_uni_R. The paper's data handling went like this. For normalization, 1 million high-quality reads, each with a distinct molecular identifier, were randomly selected from each sample. Reads with shared molecular identifiers were discarded instead of being binned into consensus sequences. MiTCR, with a Q25 quality threshold and the strictest error-elimination algorithm, was used for CDR3 identification, clonotype clustering and error correction. A nonparametric unseen species model using Euler transformation provided a lower-bound estimate of total TCR beta diversity. TCRdb redid the processing of the public reads, applying fastp at Q25 and MiXCR, and retained in-frame beta chains. CDR3 protein duplicates are merged, each entry listing the most common genes and DNA. The V and J calls come from TCRdb's annotation, not from the publication. The sample table shows approximately 700,000 distinct CDR3 sequences, and about 30% are seen once. The ten largest clones take up 15% of the sample.

Systemically healthy Caucasian individuals from Russia, around 39 in total and aged about 6 to 95 years, were included as donors. Each donor gave around 9.9 milliliters of peripheral blood, collected into EDTA-treated Vacutainer tubes. Ficoll-Paque density-gradient centrifugation was used to isolate PBMCs, with at least 7 million per sample. Trizol reagent was used to extract total RNA from the PBMCs, yielding at least 5 micrograms per sample. For every donor, flow cytometry on a PBMC aliquot measured the percentage of naive CD45RAhigh/CD27high T cells. Findings and caveats that apply to the study as a whole: Observed TCR beta diversity correlated strongly with the percentage of naive T cells measured by flow cytometry. Total diversity estimates from one million sequenced T cells were considered lower bounds and underestimates. Bulk unsorted PBMC profiling prevented conclusive comparison of naive and antigen-experienced compartments. As age increased, observed TCR beta diversity per million T cells dropped in a roughly linear way, and a significant reduction was already evident by age about 40. The CMV infection status of donors was not known, potentially confounding age-related changes in expanded clonotypes. Compared with the aged group, the long-lived group had more naive CD4+ T cells, fewer expanded clones and increased TCR diversity, a pattern suggesting age selection.

Taken from cysteine to phenylalanine, the CDR3 has 15 residues. Only the CDR3 part of the read is kept: 45 bases, read in frame from the first base. CDR1 and CDR2, looked up from the germline V gene (reference sequence), are GTSNPN and SVGIG. V loses 0 bases of germline sequence and J loses 0 bases, and the interval between the two ends is 10 bases. The rearranged segments are TRBV30 and TRBJ2-3, with TRBD1 tentatively as D gene (5 bases match). The sequencing input was blood. This TCR derives from a woman aged 80 or over in good health. Donor details come from another sample of the same person, matched by shared clones. The nucleotide sequence reads TGTGCCTGGAGTGTAAGGGGCCCTAGCACAGATACGCAGTATTTT. The resulting protein is CAWSVRGPSTDTQYF.